This is a list of T cell receptor beta chains from one sample in a study of patients and donors after allogeneic stem cell transplantation. MiXCR was run by TCRdb on the RT-PCR reads, yielding one entry per CDR3 protein. The repertoire holds roughly 940,000 distinct CDR3 sequences, with about a sixth as singletons. Sequences were obtained from blood, either unsorted or a sorted T cell fraction (not recorded which). Receptors originate from a human donor who was either an allogeneic HSCT recipient or a stem cell or donor lymphocyte infusion donor (not recorded which). It is not recorded whose cells these are; they may come from a transplant donor. Both conserved end residues are part of each CDR3. Each record gives: clone size, J gene, D gene, V gene, CDR3 length, CDR3 DNA, CDR3 protein. D genes are given only for firm matches. Where a row states a size, it is once, few, many or the class of an expanded clone; other rows omit it.

few,TRBJ1-3,TRBD1,TRBV7-2,14,TGTGCCAGCAGCTCCACAGGGGCCCTAGGCACCATATATTTT,CASSSTGALGTIYF
few,TRBJ2-7,TRBD2,TRBV6-1,16,TGTGCCAGCAGTCTCCGGGGCGCGGGAGGGGCGTACGAGCAGTACTTC,CASSLRGAGGAYEQYF
NA,TRBJ2-2,NA,TRBV5-1,11,TGCGCCAGTGGAGATGCGGGGGAGCTGTTTTTT,CASGDAGELFF
NA,TRBJ2-7,NA,TRBV3-1,12,TGTGCCAGCAGCCAAGCGTGGGCCCAGCAGTACTTC,CASSQAWAQQYF
NA,TRBJ2-1,NA,TRBV12-3/TRBV12-4,12,TGTGCCAGCAGTTTGCAGGGGCCTGAGCAGTTCTTC,CASSLQGPEQFF
many,TRBJ1-5,NA,TRBV6-5,15,TGTGCCAGCAGTTACGAGGGGGGAAGCAATCAGCCCCAGCATTTT,CASSYEGGSNQPQHF
NA,TRBJ1-2,NA,TRBV7-6,16,TGTGCCAGCAGCTTAGATGTCACGGACAGAGGCGGTGGCTACACCTTC,CASSLDVTDRGGGYTF
few,TRBJ1-1,TRBD1,TRBV20-1,13,TGCAGTGCGCGACAGGGGGAAGTAACTGAAGCTTTCTTT,CSARQGEVTEAFF
few,TRBJ1-1,NA,TRBV29-1,11,TGCAGCGCCCGGACCCTCACTGAAGCTTTCTTT,CSARTLTEAFF
NA,TRBJ1-1,NA,TRBV29-1,13,TGCAGTGGGATCCCGGGCAGGGCCACTGAAGCTTTCTTT,CSGIPGRATEAFF
few,TRBJ2-7,TRBD2,TRBV27,14,TGTGCCAGCAGTTTTAGCGGGATCGAGGACGAGCAGTACTTC,CASSFSGIEDEQYF
NA,TRBJ2-3,NA,TRBV4-2,13,TGTGCCAGCAGCCAAGAGCGGATGGATACGCAGTATTTT,CASSQERMDTQYF
few,TRBJ2-6,NA,TRBV29-1,15,TGCAGCGTCCTACAACGGGGGCCTGGGGCCAACGTCCTGACTTTC,CSVLQRGPGANVLTF
once,TRBJ2-2,TRBD2,TRBV5-4,16,TGTGCCAGCAGCTTGAAGGGACTAGGAGGAACCGGGGAGCTGTTTTTT,CASSLKGLGGTGELFF
few,TRBJ2-7,TRBD1,TRBV5-4,13,TGTGCCAGCAGCTGGGAAGGACAGGGGGAGCAGTACTTC,CASSWEGQGEQYF
NA,TRBJ1-4,NA,TRBV29-1,14,TGCAGCGTTGATAGGGGGGGAGTGGGTGAAAAACTGTTTTTT,CSVDRGGVGEKLFF
NA,TRBJ1-2,NA,TRBV7-2,14,TGTGCCAGCAGTACCATCGGGGTCAACTATGGCTACACCTTC,CASSTIGVNYGYTF
few,TRBJ2-7,NA,TRBV7-9,12,TGTGCCAGCAGCTGGTTGGACGACGAGCAGTACTTC,CASSWLDDEQYF
few,TRBJ2-3,NA,TRBV7-3,15,TGTGCCAGCAGCGAGGAAGGGAGCCGCACAGATACGCAGTATTTT,CASSEEGSRTDTQYF
few,TRBJ1-2,TRBD1,TRBV24-1,14,TGTGCCACCAGTGATCCCCCGGACAGGGCTGGCTACACCTTC,CATSDPPDRAGYTF
many,TRBJ1-2,NA,TRBV5-1,14,TGCGCCAGCAGCTTGGGACAGTCTAACTATGGCTACACCTTC,CASSLGQSNYGYTF
NA,TRBJ2-3,NA,TRBV12-5,15,TGTGCTAGTGGCTACTCAAGGCCCAACACAGATACGCAGTATTTT,CASGYSRPNTDTQYF
few,TRBJ1-1,NA,TRBV5-6,13,TGTGCCAGCAGCTTGTGGGGTGGCGCTGAAGCTTTCTTT,CASSLWGGAEAFF
NA,TRBJ1-5,NA,TRBV27,13,TGTGCCACCATGGGGACCCTCAATCAGCCCCAGCATTTT,CATMGTLNQPQHF
once,TRBJ2-3,NA,TRBV9,16,TGTGCCAGCAGCGTAGCGGCGAAAGTGAGCACAGATACGCAGTATTTT,CASSVAAKVSTDTQYF
NA,TRBJ2-7,TRBD2,TRBV7-9,14,TGTGCCAGCAGCCCAGCGGGAGCGTTCCACGAGCAGTACTTC,CASSPAGAFHEQYF